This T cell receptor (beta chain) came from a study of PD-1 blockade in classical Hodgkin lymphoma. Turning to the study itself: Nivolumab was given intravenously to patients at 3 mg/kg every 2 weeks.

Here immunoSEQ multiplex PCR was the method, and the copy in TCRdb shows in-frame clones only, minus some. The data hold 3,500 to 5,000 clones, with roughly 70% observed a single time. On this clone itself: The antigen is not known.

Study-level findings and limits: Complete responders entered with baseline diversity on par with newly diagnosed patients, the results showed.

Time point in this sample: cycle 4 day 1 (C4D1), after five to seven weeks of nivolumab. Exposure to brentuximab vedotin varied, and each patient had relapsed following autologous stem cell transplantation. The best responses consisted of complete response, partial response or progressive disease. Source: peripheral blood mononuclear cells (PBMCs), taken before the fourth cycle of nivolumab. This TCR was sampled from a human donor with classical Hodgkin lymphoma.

In nucleotides, the CDR3 is TGTGCCAGCAGCCATCGACAGGGGGCCTACGAGCAGTACTTC. Its translation: CASSHRQGAYEQYF. V gene TRBV5-4 combines with J gene TRBJ2-7, with 9 bases matching TRBD1. Trimming removed 4 bases from V and 2 bases from J; junction bases left unmatched: 4. This CDR3 has 14 residues. Per germline, CDR1 SGHNT and CDR2 YYREEE (reference sequence).